This note documents a single TCR beta chain sequence. Using immunoSEQ multiplex PCR, the repertoire was profiled, and TCRdb retains in-frame clones only, with some absent. The table lists about 59,000 clones, over 75% of them singletons. This record belongs to a study of T cell changes during pregnancy in multiple sclerosis. This CDR3 spans 15 amino acids. Looked up from germline, CDR1 is LGHNA and CDR2 is YSLEER. With V trimmed by 0 bases and J by 8 bases, 7 bases remained unmatched. V is TRBV4-3 and J is TRBJ1-2; 9 bases fit TRBD1. The origin of this receptor is a female donor with multiple sclerosis, enrolled in a pregnancy study. This specimen was peripheral blood, taken before pregnancy. In DNA, the CDR3 is TGCGCCAGCAGCCAAGATCCCGGGACAGGGTGGGGCTACACCTTC. It is translated as CASSQDPGTGWGYTF.